A selection of T cell receptor beta chains follows, all from one sample in a study of human T cells and chemical hapten exposure. TCRdb ran MiXCR on the RACE reads and lists one entry per CDR3 protein. The sample has 210,000 or so distinct CDR3 sequences; around a quarter are singletons. The specimen comprised whole blood, sampled in connection with sensitization to the hapten diphenylcyclopropenone (DPC). The origin of the receptors is a woman aged 40 to 55 with alopecia areata. Some clones in this sample may be carry-over from other donors' samples. Both conserved end residues are part of each CDR3. The order of the fields is CDR3 DNA, CDR3 protein, V gene, J gene, clone size, D gene. D genes are given only for firm matches. Not every row has a clone size; where given, it reads once, few, many or a size class.

TGTGCCAGCAGCTTTCCACTTCGGACCCCGGGGCGCTCCTACGAGCAGTACTTC	CASSFPLRTPGRSYEQYF	TRBV7-9	TRBJ2-7	.	.
TGTGCCAGCAGCGTAATGGAAGTGAGCGGCTACACCTTC	CASSVMEVSGYTF	TRBV9	TRBJ1-2	.	.
TGTGCCAGCTCACCTACCGGACGGTCCTATGGCTACACCTTC	CASSPTGRSYGYTF	TRBV18	TRBJ1-2	.	.
TGTGCCAGCAGTTTGGGGGCCCTCATCGGAGAGACCCAGTACTTC	CASSLGALIGETQYF	TRBV12-3/TRBV12-4	TRBJ2-5	few	.
TGTGCCAGCAGCCAAGATGGGCGGGTGACCAATCAGCCCCAGCATTTT	CASSQDGRVTNQPQHF	TRBV4-2	TRBJ1-5	.	.
TGCGCCAGCAGCTTGGGGGACAGGGGGCAAGGAGATACGCAGTATTTT	CASSLGDRGQGDTQYF	TRBV5-1	TRBJ2-3	.	TRBD1
TGCGCCAGCAGCCAAGTTGGGCGCGGCACCGGGGAGCTGTTTTTT	CASSQVGRGTGELFF	TRBV4-3	TRBJ2-2	many	.
TGTGCCAGCAGCTTAGGGCGCTGGGGGTTAAATGAGCAGTTCTTC	CASSLGRWGLNEQFF	TRBV7-2	TRBJ2-1	.	.
TGTGCCAGCAGTTTAGGTTCCAGGTCCAATGAGCAGTTCTTC	CASSLGSRSNEQFF	TRBV27	TRBJ2-1	.	.
TGTGCCAGCAGTTACTCGACTAGCGCCGAGCAGTTCTTC	CASSYSTSAEQFF	TRBV6-5	TRBJ2-1	many	TRBD2
TGCGCCAGCAGCGAAGGACAGGGCTCGGAGACCCAGTACTTC	CASSEGQGSETQYF	TRBV5-1	TRBJ2-5	.	TRBD1
TGTGCCAGCAGCACAAGGCCTACCCACTCCTACGAGCAGTACTTC	CASSTRPTHSYEQYF	TRBV6-2/TRBV6-3	TRBJ2-7	few	.
TGTGCCAGCACCCTTGGACTAGAGGGGACCCAGTACTTC	CASTLGLEGTQYF	TRBV12-3/TRBV12-4	TRBJ2-5	few	TRBD2
TGTGCCAGCAGTCTCGACAGGGACAATGAGCAGTTCTTC	CASSLDRDNEQFF	TRBV3-1	TRBJ2-1	few	TRBD1
TGTGCCATCAGTGACCCAGGGTCGGGAGGCGAAAAACTGTTTTTT	CAISDPGSGGEKLFF	TRBV10-3	TRBJ1-4	.	.
TGTGCCAGCAGCTTGATGGGGGATCAGCCCCAGCATTTT	CASSLMGDQPQHF	TRBV5-4	TRBJ1-5	.	.
TGCAGCGTTGGGAACGGCGGGAGAATCGAGACCCAGTACTTC	CSVGNGGRIETQYF	TRBV29-1	TRBJ2-5	many	TRBD2
TGTGCCAGTAGGGCCGTGGCGGTCTATAGCTACACCTTC	CASRAVAVYSYTF	TRBV19	TRBJ1-2	.	.
TGTGCCAGCAGCCAATGGCTAGCGGGAGGAACCAGGGAGCAGTACTTC	CASSQWLAGGTREQYF	TRBV7-2	TRBJ2-7	many	TRBD2
TGTGCCAGCTCACCAGGGAACACTGAAGCTTTCTTT	CASSPGNTEAFF	TRBV18	TRBJ1-1	many	.
TGTGCCACCTCTCCAGGGACGTCCTACGAGCAGTACTTC	CATSPGTSYEQYF	TRBV24-1	TRBJ2-7	.	.
TGTGCCAGTTCACCCCAGCGGGAGAGTGGTAGGGAGCAGTACTTC	CASSPQRESGREQYF	TRBV18	TRBJ2-7	.	TRBD2
TGTGCCAGCAGCCAAGAGGGTCGCGGAATGATCCGCGGGCAGTTCTTC	CASSQEGRGMIRGQFF	TRBV3-1	TRBJ2-1	.	.
TGTGCCAGCAGTAAAAGGGCGGGGTTGGAGACCCAGTACTTC	CASSKRAGLETQYF	TRBV27	TRBJ2-5	many	.
TGTGCCAGCAGCGTAGCACAGGGGGCGTCGGAGACCCAGTACTTC	CASSVAQGASETQYF	TRBV9	TRBJ2-5	few	TRBD1
TGCAGCGTTGAAGACCCGGGCAGGGCTCCCTTCATCTCCTACGAGCAGTACTTC	CSVEDPGRAPFISYEQYF	TRBV29-1	TRBJ2-7	.	.